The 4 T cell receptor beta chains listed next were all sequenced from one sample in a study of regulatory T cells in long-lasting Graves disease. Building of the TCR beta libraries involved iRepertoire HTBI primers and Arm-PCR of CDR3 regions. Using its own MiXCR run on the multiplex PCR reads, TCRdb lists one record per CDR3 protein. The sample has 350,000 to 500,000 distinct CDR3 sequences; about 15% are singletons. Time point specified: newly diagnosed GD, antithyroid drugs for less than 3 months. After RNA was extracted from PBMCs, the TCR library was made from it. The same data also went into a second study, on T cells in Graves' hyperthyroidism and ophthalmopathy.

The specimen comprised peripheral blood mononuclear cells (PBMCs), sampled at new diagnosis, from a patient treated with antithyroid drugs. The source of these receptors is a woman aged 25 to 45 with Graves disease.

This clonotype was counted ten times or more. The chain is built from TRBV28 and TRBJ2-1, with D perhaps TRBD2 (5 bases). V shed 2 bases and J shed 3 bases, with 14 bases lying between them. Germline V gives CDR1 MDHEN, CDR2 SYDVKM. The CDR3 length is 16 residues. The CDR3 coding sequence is TGTGCCAGCAGTTTAGATTGGGCTAGCAGCTACAATGAGCAGTTCTTC. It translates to CASSLDWASSYNEQFF.

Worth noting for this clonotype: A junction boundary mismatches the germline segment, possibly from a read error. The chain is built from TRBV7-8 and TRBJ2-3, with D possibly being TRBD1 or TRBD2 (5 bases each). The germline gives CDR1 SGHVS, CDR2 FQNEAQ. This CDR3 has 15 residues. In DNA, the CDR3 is TGTACCAGCAGCTTACCTGGGACCCTGGGGGATACGCAGTATTTT. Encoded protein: CTSSLPGTLGDTQYF. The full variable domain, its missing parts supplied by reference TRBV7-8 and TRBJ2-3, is GAGVSQSPRYKVAKRGQDVALRCDPISGHVSLFWYQQALGQGPEFLTYFQNEAQLDKSGLPSDRFFAERPEGSVSTLKIQRTQQEDSAVYLCTSSLPGTLGDTQYFGPGTRLTVL.

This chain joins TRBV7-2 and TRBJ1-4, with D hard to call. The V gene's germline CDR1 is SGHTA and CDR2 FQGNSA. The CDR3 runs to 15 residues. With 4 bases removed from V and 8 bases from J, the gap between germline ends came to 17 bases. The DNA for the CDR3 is TGTGCCAGCAGCTACTACGGACGGTTAAGCGAAAAACTGTTTTTT. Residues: CASSYYGRLSEKLFF.

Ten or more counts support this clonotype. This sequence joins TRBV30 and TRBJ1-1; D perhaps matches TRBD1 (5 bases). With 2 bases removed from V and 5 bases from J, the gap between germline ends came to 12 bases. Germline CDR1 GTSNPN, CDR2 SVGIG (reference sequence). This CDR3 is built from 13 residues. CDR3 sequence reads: CAWSRSGWTEAFF. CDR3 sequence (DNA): TGTGCCTGGAGTCGGTCAGGGTGGACTGAAGCTTTCTTT.